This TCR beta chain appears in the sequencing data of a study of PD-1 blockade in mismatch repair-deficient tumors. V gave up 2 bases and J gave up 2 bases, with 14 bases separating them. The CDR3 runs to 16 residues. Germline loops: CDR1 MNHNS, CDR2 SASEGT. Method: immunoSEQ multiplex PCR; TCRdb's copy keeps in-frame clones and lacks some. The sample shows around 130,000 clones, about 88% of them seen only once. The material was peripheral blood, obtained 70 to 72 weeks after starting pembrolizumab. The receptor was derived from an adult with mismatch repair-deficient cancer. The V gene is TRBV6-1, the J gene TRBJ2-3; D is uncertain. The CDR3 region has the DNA TGTGCCAGCAGTGAATTTGTCGGCAGAACCACAGATACGCAGTATTTT. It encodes CASSEFVGRTTDTQYF.